A selection of T cell receptor beta chains follows, all from one sample in a study of response to subunit inactivated influenza vaccine. MiXCR, applied by TCRdb to the RT-PCR reads, yields one record per CDR3 protein. The data show 650,000 to 800,000 distinct CDR3 sequences, over 11% seen once. Sequencing used PBMCs from blood, obtained around two weeks before vaccination. The receptor set was obtained from a man between 45 and 60 years old who received an inactivated influenza vaccine. CDR3s include the opening cysteine and the closing phenylalanine or tryptophan. The D gene is left open where the match is weak. Some rows mark clone size as missing; the rest say once, few, many or name a class of expanded clone.

v_gene: TRBV10-3
len: 16
d_gene: .
abundance: .
CDR3aa: CAISGRGTGLQETQYF

v_gene: TRBV10-3
len: 17
d_gene: .
abundance: few
CDR3aa: CAISESTGGRSNQPQHF

v_gene: TRBV4-3
len: 16
d_gene: TRBD2
abundance: .
CDR3aa: CASSPSTLAGVETQYF

v_gene: TRBV28
len: 14
d_gene: .
abundance: few
CDR3aa: CASSRGWGDTEAFF

v_gene: TRBV9
len: 17
d_gene: TRBD1
abundance: .
CDR3aa: CASSFGTGGGGANVLTF

v_gene: TRBV29-1
len: 15
d_gene: .
abundance: few
CDR3aa: CSVELPGAVYNEQFF

v_gene: TRBV6-2/TRBV6-3
len: 14
d_gene: .
abundance: .
CDR3aa: CASSYTDGYTEAFF

v_gene: TRBV19
len: 16
d_gene: TRBD2
abundance: .
CDR3aa: CASSRGTSGTHNEQFF

v_gene: TRBV29-1
len: 17
d_gene: .
abundance: few
CDR3aa: CSVEDHLAGPGVETQYF

v_gene: TRBV6-2/TRBV6-3
len: 12
d_gene: .
abundance: .
CDR3aa: CASSQSSVEQFF

v_gene: TRBV12-3/TRBV12-4
len: 14
d_gene: .
abundance: few
CDR3aa: CASSLKASNQPQHF

v_gene: TRBV15
len: 13
d_gene: TRBD1
abundance: many
CDR3aa: CATSSRTGSGYTF

v_gene: TRBV20-1
len: 12
d_gene: TRBD2
abundance: many
CDR3aa: CSARVPGLKQYF

v_gene: TRBV6-5
len: 14
d_gene: .
abundance: .
CDR3aa: CASSYGGANNEQFF

v_gene: TRBV12-3/TRBV12-4
len: 13
d_gene: TRBD2
abundance: .
CDR3aa: CASNRGEVDTQYF

v_gene: TRBV28
len: 13
d_gene: .
abundance: .
CDR3aa: CASRTTLSYEQYF

v_gene: TRBV20-1
len: 15
d_gene: TRBD1
abundance: .
CDR3aa: CSARDRTGRVFEAFF

v_gene: TRBV7-2
len: 15
d_gene: .
abundance: many
CDR3aa: CASSLRQGGTGELFF

v_gene: TRBV6-1
len: 14
d_gene: .
abundance: .
CDR3aa: CASSQKRSSYEQYF

v_gene: TRBV11-1
len: 19
d_gene: TRBD1
abundance: .
CDR3aa: CASSFFIGDRALNTGELFF

v_gene: TRBV30
len: 14
d_gene: TRBD1
abundance: .
CDR3aa: CAWRGDRGLYGYTF

v_gene: TRBV7-9
len: 15
d_gene: TRBD2
abundance: few
CDR3aa: CASSPLAGGPDEQFF

v_gene: TRBV5-1
len: 14
d_gene: .
abundance: .
CDR3aa: CASSYGTSNEKLFF

v_gene: TRBV7-2
len: 14
d_gene: .
abundance: few
CDR3aa: CASSFALRNTEAFF

v_gene: TRBV20-1
len: 14
d_gene: .
abundance: many
CDR3aa: CSARDWAGTDTQYF

v_gene: TRBV12-3/TRBV12-4
len: 17
d_gene: .
abundance: .
CDR3aa: CASSLGQVGSGANVLTF

v_gene: TRBV4-3
len: 14
d_gene: .
abundance: few
CDR3aa: CASSQQDSTDTQYF

v_gene: TRBV6-5
len: 15
d_gene: .
abundance: .
CDR3aa: CASSYDRPSTDTQYF

v_gene: TRBV6-2/TRBV6-3
len: 16
d_gene: .
abundance: .
CDR3aa: CASIPDGSSGNYGYTF

v_gene: TRBV18
len: 18
d_gene: TRBD2
abundance: .
CDR3aa: CASSPLQTSGQNTGELFF

v_gene: TRBV5-4
len: 17
d_gene: .
abundance: .
CDR3aa: CASSPSTRPANTGELFF

v_gene: TRBV3-1
len: 15
d_gene: TRBD1
abundance: .
CDR3aa: CASSQDPRGRDTQYF

v_gene: TRBV7-9
len: 16
d_gene: TRBD1
abundance: once
CDR3aa: CASSRTGTGVMVEQFF

v_gene: TRBV12-3/TRBV12-4
len: 16
d_gene: TRBD2
abundance: many
CDR3aa: CASSFRGRGGPNEQFF

v_gene: TRBV6-5
len: 15
d_gene: .
abundance: .
CDR3aa: CASSYPGEGNEKLFF

v_gene: TRBV20-1
len: 15
d_gene: TRBD2
abundance: few
CDR3aa: CSARGTSGRGNEQFF

v_gene: TRBV28
len: 14
d_gene: .
abundance: few
CDR3aa: CASSSPTRAGELFF

v_gene: TRBV9
len: 18
d_gene: .
abundance: few
CDR3aa: CASSVSSGRSIMNTEAFF

v_gene: TRBV6-2/TRBV6-3
len: 15
d_gene: .
abundance: few
CDR3aa: CASSYTPTSSYEQYF

v_gene: TRBV5-1
len: 15
d_gene: .
abundance: .
CDR3aa: CASSLEGVSSYEQYF

v_gene: TRBV12-3/TRBV12-4
len: 15
d_gene: TRBD1
abundance: .
CDR3aa: CASSERQGGTDTQYF

v_gene: TRBV4-1
len: 15
d_gene: .
abundance: .
CDR3aa: CASSQVGMTNEKLFF